What follows is one T cell receptor beta chain and its context. Its antigen is still unknown. The CDR3 length is 13 residues. V lost 7 bases to trimming and J lost 1 base, with 13 bases between them. Germline CDR1 reads SQVTM; CDR2 reads ANQGSEA. Sequencing used immunoSEQ multiplex PCR; TCRdb keeps in-frame clones, though not all of them. This table has over 85,000 clones, approximately 85% appearing once. These data originate in a study of identifying expanded T cells in peripheral blood. Study results and caveats: Over approximately two and four weeks, about 15 and 18 clones changed, versus roughly 1.2 between replicates. Across healthy donors, higher total template counts meant significantly greater roughly 2-week count variance.

Sequencing was performed on blood. This TCR derives from a person between 18 and 75 years old in good health. J is TRBJ1-1 and V is TRBV29-1; a weak D match, TRBD1 (5 bases). CDR3 amino acids: CSAAGRSNTEAFF. In nucleotides, the CDR3 is TGCAGCGCCGCAGGGAGATCGAACACTGAAGCTTTCTTT.